The 26 T cell receptor beta chains listed next were all sequenced from one sample in a study of CD8 T cells in Susac syndrome. Reverse transcription used 0.5 to 1 ug RNA and random hexamers. TCRdb re-analysed the immunoSEQ multiplex PCR reads in MiXCR, keeping a single row per CDR3 protein. The sample carries some 120,000 distinct CDR3 sequences, nearly 95% recorded once. The sample consisted of CD4+ T cells from PBMCs. These TCRs come from a human donor in good health.

The chain employs TRBV12-3 or TRBV12-4 and TRBJ1-2; the D gene is possibly TRBD1 (5 bases). This CDR3 has 14 residues. V lost 3 bases to trimming and J lost 4 bases, with 12 bases between them. The CDR3 nucleotides are TGTGCCAGCAGTTTTAGGGGACCGGTCTATGGCTACACCTTC. This encodes CASSFRGPVYGYTF.

CDR3 nucleotides: TGCAGCGTTAAGAACAGAAGAATTGATGGCTACACCTTC. This translates into CSVKNRRIDGYTF. This rearrangement joins TRBV29-1 to TRBJ1-2, with no clear D. V dropped 5 bases and J dropped 6 bases, with 16 bases sitting between them. From germline, CDR1 is SQVTM and CDR2 ANQGSEA. This CDR3 is built from 13 residues.

The rearrangement joins TRBV6-2 or TRBV6-3 to TRBJ1-1; no clear D gene. This CDR3 contains 14 residues. V lost 6 bases to trimming and J lost 2 bases, with 13 bases between them. Germline CDR1 is MNHEY and CDR2 is SVGEGT. The CDR3 here is CASSPLRANTEAFF. The CDR3 coding sequence is TGTGCCAGCAGCCCCCTCCGAGCTAACACTGAAGCTTTCTTT.

CDR3 amino acids: CASSRAGSLETQYF. In nucleotides, the CDR3 is TGTGCCAGCAGCCGAGCCGGGAGTCTGGAGACCCAGTACTTC. The chain carries TRBV27 and TRBJ2-5; D might be TRBD2 (6 bases). The CDR3 is 14 residues long. Germline CDR1 MNHEY, CDR2 SMNVEV (reference sequence). V lost 6 bases to trimming and J lost 5 bases, with 16 bases between them.

The rearrangement uses TRBV20-1 and TRBJ1-1, with D possibly matching TRBD1 (5 bases). The length of the CDR3 is 14 residues. Trimming took off 2 bases at V and 1 base at J, with 11 bases between the two ends. The germline CDR1 and CDR2 sequences are DFQATT and SNEGSKA (reference sequence). In DNA, the CDR3 is TGCAGTGCTAGATACGCGACAGCGAACACTGAAGCTTTCTTT. Translating it yields CSARYATANTEAFF.

The V and J genes are TRBV6-5 and TRBJ1-1; D uncertain. Germline V lookup: CDR1 MNHEY, CDR2 SVGAGI. The CDR3 extends over 14 amino acids. V lost 0 bases, J lost 1 base, and 6 bases lay in between. The CDR3 region has the DNA TGTGCCAGCAGTTACTCGAACAGGAACACTGAAGCTTTCTTT. As protein: CASSYSNRNTEAFF.

CDR3 in amino acids: CASRTRGRSYNEQFF. For the CDR3, the DNA is TGTGCCAGCAGGACGAGGGGGCGCTCCTACAATGAGCAGTTCTTC. The J gene is TRBJ2-1, the V gene TRBV7-2; TRBD1 matches at 7 bases. Germline V gene sequence: CDR1 SGHTA, CDR2 FQGNSA. Trimming took 6 bases from V and 0 from J; bases not matched to a gene: 5. This CDR3 contains 15 residues.

V usage is TRBV29-1 and J usage is TRBJ2-5; TRBD2 matches 8 bases. Looked up from germline, CDR1 is SQVTM and CDR2 is ANQGSEA. V gave up 4 bases and J gave up 5 bases; unmatched junction bases: 12. This CDR3 has 15 amino acids. The CDR3 DNA reads TGCAGCGTTGTTAGCGCGGGGGGCCTGTTGGAGACCCAGTACTTC. Its translation: CSVVSAGGLLETQYF.

J is TRBJ2-1 and V is TRBV6-5; a weak D match, TRBD1 (6 bases). The length of the CDR3 is 14 residues. Trimming took 4 bases from V and 10 from J, leaving 17 bases between them. Per germline, CDR1 MNHEY and CDR2 SVGAGI. CDR3 nucleotides: TGTGCCAGCAGTTTGAGACTCCAAAGGGGGGAGCAGTTCTTC. It specifies CASSLRLQRGEQFF.

The chain links TRBV5-5 to TRBJ2-7, with D tentatively TRBD1 or TRBD2 (5 bases each). The germline V gene encodes CDR1 SGHKS and CDR2 YYEKEE (reference sequence). Trimming shortened V by 0 bases and J by 0 bases, and 10 bases separated the two germline ends. The CDR3 runs to 15 residues. Here the CDR3 reads CASSLEWGSSYEQYF. The DNA for the CDR3 is TGTGCCAGCAGCTTGGAGTGGGGGTCCTCCTACGAGCAGTACTTC.

CDR3 residues: CASRGPADYNEQFF. In nucleotides, the CDR3 is TGTGCCAGCAGAGGCCCAGCGGATTACAATGAGCAGTTCTTC. The chain has TRBV11-1 and TRBJ2-1, with a tentative D call TRBD2 (5 bases). Germline loops: CDR1 SGHAT, CDR2 FQDESV (reference sequence). The CDR3 totals 14 residues. Between the trimmed V and J ends, which lost 6 bases and 4 bases, there was a span of 13 bases.

V gene TRBV18 combines with J gene TRBJ2-7, with TRBD1 matching over 7 bases. With 3 bases clipped from V and 8 bases from J, the junction kept 7 bases outside the gene matches. The germline V gene encodes CDR1 KGHSH and CDR2 LQKENI. The CDR3 sequence is 13 residues long. The CDR3 sequence: CASSPRTGEQQYF. In nucleotides, the CDR3 is TGTGCCAGCTCACCTCGAACAGGGGAGCAGCAGTACTTC.

The chain has TRBV10-3 and TRBJ1-2; TRBD1 matches 8 bases. Per the germline V gene, CDR1 is ENHRY and CDR2 is SYGVKD. J lost 8 bases, V lost 6 bases, and 8 bases had no gene match. The CDR3 sequence is 13 residues long. The CDR3 DNA sequence: TGTGCCATCAGGATATCCGGGACAGGAGGCTACACCTTC. Its translation is CAIRISGTGGYTF.

This clonotype was seen once. The rearrangement uses TRBV19 and TRBJ2-3; D may be TRBD2 (6 bases). V lost 7 bases and J lost 6, with 14 bases in between. This CDR3 is 13 amino acids long. CDR1 and CDR2 (germline): LNHDA, SQIVND (reference sequence). The CDR3: CASNLGGSDTQYF. In DNA form, the CDR3 reads TGTGCCAGTAACCTGGGAGGATCCGATACGCAGTATTTT. The full variable domain, with the rest looked up from reference TRBV19 and TRBJ2-3, is DGGITQSPKYLFRKEGQNVTLSCEQNLNHDAMYWYRQDPGQGLRLIYYSQIVNDFQKGDIAEGYSVSREKKESFPLTVTSAQKNPTAFYLCASNLGGSDTQYFGPGTRLTVL.

The V and J genes are TRBV18 and TRBJ2-7; D possibly corresponds to TRBD2 (5 bases). This CDR3 has 15 residues. V shed 3 bases and J shed 1 base, with 13 bases lying between them. From germline, CDR1 is KGHSH and CDR2 LQKENI. The CDR3 sequence: CASSPESRGSYEQYF. Written as DNA, the CDR3 is TGTGCCAGCTCACCCGAGTCACGGGGATCCTACGAGCAGTACTTC.

The chain combines TRBV29-1 with TRBJ2-2, with TRBD2 matching over 13 bases. Germline V gene sequence: CDR1 SQVTM, CDR2 ANQGSEA. Trimming at V came to 7 bases and at J to 1 base, leaving 3 bases not matched to a gene. The CDR3 sequence is 15 residues long. The CDR3 spells CSGTSGSLNTGELFF. CDR3 nucleotide sequence: TGCAGCGGGACTAGCGGGAGCCTGAACACCGGGGAGCTGTTTTTT.

The J gene is TRBJ2-3, the V gene TRBV7-2; no clear D gene. Trimming stripped 2 bases from V and 9 bases from J, with 9 bases between. This CDR3 has 12 residues. In germline, CDR1 is SGHTA, CDR2 FQGNSA. In DNA, the CDR3 is TGTGCCAGCAGCTTACCCTGGCAAACGCAGTATTTT. Its translation: CASSLPWQTQYF.

In this sample, this clonotype turned up a few times. The chain carries TRBV5-6 and TRBJ1-4; no clear D gene. Germline lookup yields CDR1 SGHDT and CDR2 YYEEEE. Trimming removed 2 bases at V and 2 bases at J, with 4 bases between. There are 13 residues in the CDR3. This CDR3 is CASSLPTNEKLFF. The DNA of the CDR3 is TGTGCCAGCAGCTTACCCACTAATGAAAAACTGTTTTTT. The full variable domain, rest sourced from reference TRBV5-6 and TRBJ1-4, is DAGVTQSPTHLIKTRGQQVTLRCSPKSGHDTVSWYQQALGQGPQFIFQYYEEEERQRGNFPDRFSGHQFPNYSSELNVNALLLGDSALYLCASSLPTNEKLFFGSGTQLSVL.

V usage is TRBV3-1 and J usage is TRBJ1-1; a weak D match, TRBD1 (6 bases). Trimming removed 0 bases from V and 4 bases from J, with 12 bases in between. The germline V gene has CDR1 LGHDT and CDR2 YNNKEL (reference sequence). The CDR3 sequence is 15 residues long. The CDR3 coding sequence is TGTGCCAGCAGCCAAGAAACAGGGTGGTCCACTGAAGCTTTCTTT. This encodes CASSQETGWSTEAFF. The complete variable domain, with remaining parts taken from reference TRBV3-1 and TRBJ1-1, reads DTAVSQTPKYLVTQMGNDKSIKCEQNLGHDTMYWYKQDSKKFLKIMFSYNNKELIINETVPNRFSPKSPDKAHLNLHINSLELGDSAVYFCASSQETGWSTEAFFGQGTRLTVV.

The V call is TRBV4-3, the J call TRBJ1-1; D is ambiguous. Germline V gives CDR1 LGHNA, CDR2 YSLEER. The CDR3 runs to 17 residues. Between the trimmed V and J ends, which lost 0 bases and 1 base, there was a span of 15 bases. The CDR3 protein is CASSQEWSPSKNTEAFF. CDR3 sequence (DNA): TGCGCCAGCAGCCAAGAATGGTCGCCCAGTAAGAACACTGAAGCTTTCTTT.

The V call is TRBV27, the J call TRBJ2-1; D is unclear. V was cut by 5 bases and J by 5 bases, with 19 bases left in between. Germline-derived CDR1 and CDR2 are MNHEY and SMNVEV (reference sequence). The CDR3 sequence is 16 residues long. CDR3 coding DNA: TGTGCCAGCAGTCGCAACCCCGCGGCACTAAACAATGAGCAGTTCTTC. It is translated as CASSRNPAALNNEQFF.

The V gene is TRBV5-1, the J gene TRBJ2-3, with 9 bases identical to TRBD2. The CDR3 length is 19 residues. With V trimmed by 2 bases and J by 1 base, 14 bases remained unmatched. Germline CDR1 and CDR2: SGHRS and YFSETQ. The CDR3 region is CASSFPLAGRSLGTDTQYF. In DNA, the CDR3 is TGCGCCAGCAGCTTTCCGCTAGCGGGACGCTCCTTAGGCACAGATACGCAGTATTTT.

The chain combines TRBV20-1 with TRBJ2-7, with D possibly TRBD1 on 8 matching bases. Germline lookup yields CDR1 DFQATT and CDR2 SNEGSKA (reference sequence). V was clipped by 4 bases and J by 2 bases, with 15 bases between them. The CDR3 has 14 amino acids. The CDR3 protein is CSATRTGRAYEQYF. The CDR3 bases are TGCAGTGCTACCCGGACAGGGAGGGCCTACGAGCAGTACTTC.

The chain is built from TRBV12-3 or TRBV12-4 and TRBJ2-7; D possibly corresponds to TRBD2 (5 bases). V gave up 6 bases and J gave up 5 bases, with 14 bases separating them. The CDR3 has 13 amino acids. CDR3 in amino acids: CASSPDGRDEQYF. The CDR3 coding sequence is TGTGCCAGCAGCCCGGACGGGCGGGACGAGCAGTACTTC.

The chain links TRBV9 to TRBJ2-1; 12 nucleotides agree with TRBD2. Germline CDR1 and CDR2: SGDLS and YYNGEE. The CDR3 spans 14 residues. V gave up 3 bases and J gave up 6 bases; unmatched junction bases: 1. In DNA form, the CDR3 reads TGTGCCAGCAGCGGGACTAGCGGGGTCAATGAGCAGTTCTTC. Its translation: CASSGTSGVNEQFF. The full variable domain, rest sourced from reference TRBV9 and TRBJ2-1, is DSGVTQTPKHLITATGQRVTLRCSPRSGDLSVYWYQQSLDQGLQFLIQYYNGEERAKGNILERFSAQQFPDLHSELNLSSLELGDSALYFCASSGTSGVNEQFFGPGTRLTVL.

The V gene is TRBV6-2 or TRBV6-3, the J gene TRBJ1-5; D not certain. The V gene's germline CDR1 is MNHEY and CDR2 SVGEGT. V lost 5 bases and J lost 2, with 19 bases in between. This CDR3 contains 17 residues. CDR3: CASSPYVARIGNQPQHF. The CDR3 region has the DNA TGTGCCAGCAGTCCCTACGTGGCTCGGATAGGCAATCAGCCCCAGCATTTT.